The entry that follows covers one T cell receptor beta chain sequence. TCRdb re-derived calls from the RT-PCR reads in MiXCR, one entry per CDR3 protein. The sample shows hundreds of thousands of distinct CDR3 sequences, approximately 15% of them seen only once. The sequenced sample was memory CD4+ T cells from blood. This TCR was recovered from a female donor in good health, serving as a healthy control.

The CDR3, as DNA: TGCAGTGCTAGAGGGTCCAGGAGGGTCTACAATGAGCAGTTCTTC. Encoded protein: CSARGSRRVYNEQFF. The J gene is TRBJ2-1, the V gene TRBV20-1; D is possibly TRBD2 (6 bases). This CDR3 spans 15 amino acids. Germline lookup yields CDR1 DFQATT and CDR2 SNEGSKA (reference sequence). V dropped 1 base and J dropped 3 bases, with 13 bases sitting between them.